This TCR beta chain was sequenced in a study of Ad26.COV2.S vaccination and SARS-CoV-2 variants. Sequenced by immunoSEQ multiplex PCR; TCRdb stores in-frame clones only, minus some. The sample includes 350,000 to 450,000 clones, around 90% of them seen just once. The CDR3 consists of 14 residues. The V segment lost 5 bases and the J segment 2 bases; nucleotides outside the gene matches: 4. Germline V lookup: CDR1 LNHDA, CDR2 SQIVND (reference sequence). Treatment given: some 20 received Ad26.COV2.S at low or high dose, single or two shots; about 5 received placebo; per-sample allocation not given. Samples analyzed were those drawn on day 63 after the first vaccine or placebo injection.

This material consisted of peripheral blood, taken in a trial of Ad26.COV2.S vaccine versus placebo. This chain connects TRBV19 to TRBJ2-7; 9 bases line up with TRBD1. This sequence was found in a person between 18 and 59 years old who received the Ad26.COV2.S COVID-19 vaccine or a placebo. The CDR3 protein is CASSWGTGPYEQYF. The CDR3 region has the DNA TGTGCCAGTAGTTGGGGGACAGGGCCCTACGAGCAGTACTTC.